The 32 T cell receptor beta chains below come from one sample, sequenced in a study of cytomegalovirus exposure and HLA in healthy donors. Both 60 Vbeta primers and 13 Jbeta primers went into the PCR. Only in-frame clones appear in the TCRdb table, and some are missing; sequencing was by immunoSEQ multiplex PCR. Across 150,000 or so clones, the top ten clones capture roughly 1.9% of the sample. Sample: PBMCs. These receptor sequences come from a man aged 25-45 years in good health and CMV-seronegative.

The chain couples TRBV19 to TRBJ1-4; D remains ambiguous. The CDR3 runs to 13 residues. The V end was cut by 2 bases, the J end by 8 bases, with 9 bases between. In germline, CDR1 is LNHDA, CDR2 SQIVND (reference sequence). This CDR3 is CASSITAPEKLFF. CDR3 DNA sequence: TGTGCCAGTAGTATAACTGCTCCCGAAAAACTGTTTTTT. The full variable domain, with the rest looked up from reference TRBV19 and TRBJ1-4, is DGGITQSPKYLFRKEGQNVTLSCEQNLNHDAMYWYRQDPGQGLRLIYYSQIVNDFQKGDIAEGYSVSREKKESFPLTVTSAQKNPTAFYLCASSITAPEKLFFGSGTQLSVL.

The V gene is TRBV11-2, the J gene TRBJ1-2; 10 nucleotides line up with TRBD1. The CDR3 loop spans 14 amino acids. The V gene end was trimmed by 4 bases and the J gene end by 6 bases; junction bases not matched to a gene: 5. CDR1 SGHAT and CDR2 FQNNGV come from the germline V gene. CDR3 nucleotides: TGTGCCAGCAGCTCGAGGGGGACAGGGGATGGCTACACCTTC. Translation gives CASSSRGTGDGYTF.

CDR3 sequence: CASSLGRSYNEQFF. CDR3 DNA: TGTGCCAGCAGCTTAGGGAGGTCCTACAATGAGCAGTTCTTC. J is TRBJ2-1 and V is TRBV13; D is unresolved. This CDR3 is 14 amino acids long. CDR1 PRHDT and CDR2 FYEKMQ come from the germline V gene (reference sequence). Trimming removed 0 bases at V and 1 base at J, with 4 bases between.

The chain has TRBV7-9 and TRBJ1-5, with TRBD1 identical over 10 bases. This CDR3 region has 17 residues. Germline values: CDR1 SEHNR, CDR2 FQNEAQ (reference sequence). V dropped 1 base and J dropped 6; count of bases not matched to a gene: 9. The CDR3 loop reads CASSLGSGTGARQPQHF. CDR3 bases: TGTGCCAGCAGCTTAGGATCCGGGACAGGGGCCCGTCAGCCCCAGCATTTT.

The chain recombines TRBV4-1 with TRBJ2-6; the D gene is possibly TRBD2 (6 bases). The CDR3 runs to 16 residues. Trimming stripped 0 bases from V and 4 bases from J, with 10 bases between. CDR1 is MGHRA and CDR2 is YSYEKL in the germline V gene. CDR3 DNA sequence: TGCGCCAGCAGCCAAGATGAGGGACTCGGGGCCAACGTCCTGACTTTC. Residues: CASSQDEGLGANVLTF.

The chain recombines TRBV6-5 with TRBJ2-5, with TRBD2 matching 10 bases. The CDR3 is 14 amino acids. The V gene's germline CDR1 is MNHEY and CDR2 SVGAGI. V lost 10 bases and J lost 2; bases outside the gene matches: 7. DNA of the CDR3: TGTGCCACCATAGCGGGAGGCCTACAAGAGACCCAGTACTTC. Its protein is CATIAGGLQETQYF.

V gene TRBV6-5 combines with J gene TRBJ2-5, with D perhaps matching TRBD1 (5 bases). The end of the DNA fits TRBJ2-7 better, so the J call may be wrong. Germline loops: CDR1 MNHEY, CDR2 SVGAGI. The CDR3 runs to 11 residues. Here the CDR3 DNA reads TGTGCCAGCAGTCAGGGCGACGAGCAGTACTTC. This codes for CASSQGDEQYF.

This chain connects TRBV10-3 to TRBJ1-1, with 10 bases aligning to TRBD1. Looked up from germline, CDR1 is ENHRY and CDR2 is SYGVKD. V was pared by 5 bases and J by 4 bases, with 7 bases of the junction left unmatched. The CDR3 loop spans 15 amino acids. The CDR3 loop reads CAISRDRGGGTEAFF. CDR3 sequence (DNA): TGTGCCATCAGTAGGGACAGGGGCGGGGGCACTGAAGCTTTCTTT.

The J gene is TRBJ1-5, the V gene TRBV28, with D tentatively TRBD1 (5 bases). Germline CDR1 MDHEN, CDR2 SYDVKM. CDR3 length: 14 residues. Trimming shortened V by 6 bases and J by 2 bases, and 11 bases separated the two germline ends. CDR3 protein: CASSPLGGNQPQHF. The CDR3 DNA follows: TGTGCCAGCAGCCCCCTAGGGGGCAATCAGCCCCAGCATTTT.

The chain links TRBV7-8 to TRBJ2-5, with 10 positions matching TRBD2. After removal of 3 bases from V and 2 bases from J, the junction contained 9 bases not matched to a gene. The CDR3 loop spans 17 amino acids. The germline gives CDR1 SGHVS, CDR2 FQNEAQ. The CDR3 bases are TGTGCCAGCAGCTTTTCTAGCGGGAGAGCCATACAAGAGACCCAGTACTTC. As protein: CASSFSSGRAIQETQYF.

The CDR3 DNA follows: TGTGCCAGCAGCTACTTCACCGGGACATTGGCGGATGGCTACACCTTC. This translates into CASSYFTGTLADGYTF. The rearrangement joins TRBV7-9 to TRBJ1-2; D might be TRBD1 (6 bases). V shed 4 bases and J shed 6 bases, with 21 bases lying between them. The V gene's germline CDR1 is SEHNR and CDR2 FQNEAQ (reference sequence). The CDR3 length is 16 residues.

The chain combines TRBV5-1 with TRBJ1-1; the D gene is possibly TRBD1 (5 bases). CDR3 length: 14 residues. Trimming removed 0 bases at V and 1 base at J, with 7 bases between. The V gene's germline CDR1 is SGHRS and CDR2 YFSETQ. The CDR3 DNA follows: TGCGCCAGCAGCTTGGCCGGACAGAACACTGAAGCTTTCTTT. This encodes CASSLAGQNTEAFF.

This chain connects TRBV10-3 to TRBJ2-2; D remains unclear. With 4 bases removed from V and 6 bases from J, the gap between germline ends came to 6 bases. CDR3 length equals 12 residues. The V gene's germline CDR1 is ENHRY and CDR2 SYGVKD. CDR3 bases: TGTGCCATCAGTGGCGATGCCGGGGAGCTGTTTTTT. The encoded protein is CAISGDAGELFF.

V and J are TRBV15 and TRBJ2-7, with 11 bases identical to TRBD1. Germline-derived CDR1 and CDR2 are LNHNV and YYDKDF (reference sequence). V lost 0 bases to trimming and J lost 7 bases; unmatched junction nucleotides: 8. CDR3 length: 16 amino acids. The CDR3 DNA is TGTGCCACCAGCAGAGATCTCGGACAGGGGGCTCGAGAGCAGTACTTC. This gives the protein CATSRDLGQGAREQYF.

The chain links TRBV11-3 to TRBJ2-3; 8 nucleotides agree with TRBD2. CDR3 length: 16 amino acids. The trim removed 3 bases at V and 1 base at J, leaving 6 bases unmatched. CDR1 and CDR2 from the germline V gene are SGHNT and YENEEA. The CDR3 sequence is CASSLLAGTRTDTQYF. The CDR3 bases are TGTGCCAGCAGCTTGTTAGCGGGAACGCGCACAGATACGCAGTATTTT. Full variable domain (rest looked up from reference TRBV11-3 and TRBJ2-3): EAGVVQSPRYKIIEKKQPVAFWCNPISGHNTLYWYLQNLGQGPELLIRYENEEAVDDSQLPKDRFSAERLKGVDSTLKIQPAELGDSAVYLCASSLLAGTRTDTQYFGPGTRLTVL.

V gene TRBV15 combines with J gene TRBJ1-5; D is perhaps TRBD1 (6 bases). Germline V lookup: CDR1 LNHNV, CDR2 YYDKDF (reference sequence). Trimming pared 3 bases from V and 2 bases from J, leaving 11 bases between. There are 15 residues in the CDR3. CDR3 loop: CATSRRTVGNQPQHF. As DNA, the CDR3 is TGTGCCACCAGCAGGAGGACAGTAGGCAATCAGCCCCAGCATTTT.

This chain joins TRBV5-1 and TRBJ2-3; no definite D call. The CDR3 has 15 residues. Germline V gene lookup returns CDR1 SGHRS and CDR2 YFSETQ. The ends were cut back, 4 bases at V and 2 bases at J, with 14 bases in the middle. The CDR3 sequence: CASSLAFLFTDTQYF. CDR3 sequence (DNA): TGCGCCAGCAGCCTGGCGTTCCTGTTCACAGATACGCAGTATTTT.

The V and J genes are TRBV6-5 and TRBJ1-1; 8 bases line up with TRBD1. V was pared by 5 bases and J by 5 bases, with 4 bases of the junction left unmatched. CDR1 MNHEY and CDR2 SVGAGI come from the germline V gene. This CDR3 is built from 13 residues. The CDR3: CASSPDRVTEAFF. In DNA, the CDR3 is TGTGCCAGCAGTCCGGACAGGGTTACTGAAGCTTTCTTT.

The chain employs TRBV6-5 and TRBJ1-5; D is unresolved. Looked up from germline, CDR1 is MNHEY and CDR2 is SVGAGI. The V gene lost 0 bases and the J gene lost 5 bases, with 8 bases spanning the gap. CDR3 length equals 14 residues. The CDR3 region is CASSYSRWDQPQHF. CDR3 coding DNA: TGTGCCAGCAGTTACTCGAGGTGGGATCAGCCCCAGCATTTT.

The CDR3 bases are TGTGCCAGCAGCTTAGCGCAGGGTCATGGCTACACCTTC. Its translation is CASSLAQGHGYTF. The rearrangement joins TRBV7-2 to TRBJ1-2; a possible D gene is TRBD1 (5 bases). CDR1 is SGHTA, CDR2 FQGNSA, per germline. Deletions cut 0 bases from V and 6 bases from J, with 8 bases between. This CDR3 is built from 13 residues. The variable domain in full, completed from reference TRBV7-2 and TRBJ1-2, reads GAGVSQSPSNKVTEKGKDVELRCDPISGHTALYWYRQSLGQGLEFLIYFQGNSAPDKSGLPSDRFSAERTGGSVSTLTIQRTQQEDSAVYLCASSLAQGHGYTFGSGTRLTVV.

This chain links TRBV6-1 with TRBJ2-2; TRBD2 might be the D (5 bases). The CDR3 is 15 amino acids. Trimming removed 6 bases at V and 4 bases at J, with 15 bases between. Germline lookup yields CDR1 MNHNS and CDR2 SASEGT. CDR3 region: CASRFTSQSTGELFF. The CDR3 region has the DNA TGTGCCAGCAGATTCACTAGTCAAAGCACCGGGGAGCTGTTTTTT.

The chain has TRBV4-3 and TRBJ2-1; a weak D match, TRBD2 (5 bases). The CDR3 has 13 amino acids. Per germline, CDR1 LGHNA and CDR2 YSLEER. Between the trimmed V and J ends, which lost 0 bases and 5 bases, there was a span of 5 bases. The CDR3: CASSQDGDNEQFF. The CDR3, as DNA: TGCGCCAGCAGCCAAGACGGGGACAATGAGCAGTTCTTC.

The chain uses TRBV2 and TRBJ1-5, with 7 bases identical to TRBD1. Per germline, CDR1 SNHLY and CDR2 FYNNEI. The V gene end was trimmed by 1 base and the J gene end by 11 bases; junction bases not matched to a gene: 5. This CDR3 spans 13 amino acids. CDR3 region: CASSEETGTSQHF. DNA for the CDR3: TGTGCCAGCAGTGAAGAGACAGGGACATCCCAGCATTTT. Combining the CDR3 with reference TRBV2 and TRBJ1-5 gives the whole variable domain EPEVTQTPSHQVTQMGQEVILRCVPISNHLYFYWYRQILGQKVEFLVSFYNNEISEKSEIFDDQFSVERPDGSNFTLKIRSTKLEDSAMYFCASSEETGTSQHFGDGTRLSIL.

This chain links TRBV10-3 with TRBJ2-7; 9 bases align to TRBD1. CDR1 is ENHRY and CDR2 is SYGVKD in the germline V gene. CDR3 length: 13 residues. This CDR3 is CAARQGEVNEQYF. CDR3 DNA: TGTGCAGCCAGACAGGGGGAAGTTAACGAGCAGTACTTC.

The chain couples TRBV5-6 to TRBJ2-5; 11 positions agree with TRBD2. The J segment lost 5 bases and the V segment lost 4 bases, leaving 10 bases of the junction unmatched. Germline values: CDR1 SGHDT, CDR2 YYEEEE. The CDR3 runs 16 residues. Here the CDR3 DNA reads TGTGCCAGCAGCCCAAAGACTAGCGGGATTTTGGAGACCCAGTACTTC. This codes for CASSPKTSGILETQYF.

The V and J genes are TRBV6-1 and TRBJ2-7; D ambiguous. Deletions cut 4 bases from V and 2 bases from J, with 6 bases between. CDR1 MNHNS and CDR2 SASEGT come from the germline V gene. The CDR3 is made up of 12 amino acids. In DNA, the CDR3 is TGTGCCAGCAGTGGATACACCTACGAGCAGTACTTC. Its translation is CASSGYTYEQYF.

The rearrangement joins TRBV7-2 to TRBJ2-3; 12 positions agree with TRBD2. Germline V gene lookup returns CDR1 SGHTA and CDR2 FQGNSA. With 5 bases clipped from V and 2 bases from J, the junction kept 5 bases outside the gene matches. The CDR3 loop spans 16 amino acids. The CDR3 here is CASSNRLAGDTDTQYF. The CDR3 DNA is TGTGCCAGCAGCAACCGACTAGCGGGAGACACAGATACGCAGTATTTT.

The chain carries TRBV4-1 and TRBJ1-3, with 7 bases lining up with TRBD1. Per germline, CDR1 MGHRA and CDR2 YSYEKL. The CDR3 has 17 amino acids. V shed 3 bases and J 2 bases; nucleotides not matched to a gene: 10. CDR3 protein: CASSQPRQGRAGNTIYF. CDR3 nucleotide sequence: TGCGCCAGCAGCCAGCCACGACAGGGAAGGGCTGGAAACACCATATATTTT.

V and J are TRBV27 and TRBJ2-7, with D hard to call. The V end lost 4 bases, the J end lost 5 bases, and 15 bases lay between the germline ends. The CDR3 is 14 residues long. Germline V gives CDR1 MNHEY, CDR2 SMNVEV (reference sequence). CDR3 bases: TGTGCCAGCAGTTCATGGGCCAACATAGACGAGCAGTACTTC. Translating gives CASSSWANIDEQYF.

The CDR3 DNA reads as TGCGCCAGCAGCTTGCAGAACACTGAAGCTTTCTTT. It codes for CASSLQNTEAFF. The chain links TRBV5-1 to TRBJ1-1; no reliable D call. V was shortened by 1 base and J by 1 base, with 2 bases between the two germline ends. Germline CDR1 reads SGHRS; CDR2 reads YFSETQ. The CDR3 length is 12 residues.

This chain joins TRBV15 and TRBJ1-2; TRBD1 might be the D (6 bases). Germline values: CDR1 LNHNV, CDR2 YYDKDF (reference sequence). V shed 1 base and J shed 7 bases, with 16 bases lying between them. CDR3 size: 15 residues. In DNA form, the CDR3 reads TGTGCCACCAGCAGAGTCCAGGGGAGTCGGGGTGGCTACACCTTC. Protein product: CATSRVQGSRGGYTF.

The V gene is TRBV6-6, the J gene TRBJ2-1; TRBD1 might be the D (5 bases). The germline V gene has CDR1 MNHNY and CDR2 SVGAGI (reference sequence). CDR3 length: 15 amino acids. The V end was cut by 6 bases, the J end by 0 bases, with 12 bases between. The CDR3 here is CASRLTASSYNEQFF. DNA of the CDR3: TGTGCCAGCAGGTTGACAGCCAGCTCCTACAATGAGCAGTTCTTC.